A selection of T cell receptor beta chains follows, all from one sample in a study of shared clonotypes between healthy human individuals. Repertoires were generated with immunoSEQ multiplex PCR, while TCRdb's copy carries only in-frame clones and drops some. The sample includes 490,000 or so clones, 79% of them seen just once. Sequenced sample: PBMCs. All receptors derive from a woman in her thirties or forties in good health. Some clones in this sample may be carry-over from other donors' samples. Both conserved end residues are part of each CDR3. Each record gives: clone size, V gene, D gene, J gene, CDR3 protein, CDR3 DNA. D genes are given only for firm matches. Clone size is not always given. Where it is, it says once, few, many or a class for expanded clones.

size: .
V: TRBV6-1
D: .
J: TRBJ2-7
CDR3: CASSPPGYEQYF
DNA: TGTGCCAGCAGCCCCCCTGGATACGAGCAGTACTTC

size: .
V: TRBV2
D: .
J: TRBJ2-3
CDR3: CASSETSTDTQYF
DNA: TGTGCCAGCAGTGAAACTAGCACAGATACGCAGTATTTT

size: .
V: TRBV7-8
D: TRBD2
J: TRBJ2-7
CDR3: CASSFRLAGGPEQYF
DNA: TGTGCCAGCAGCTTTAGACTAGCGGGAGGCCCCGAGCAGTACTTC

size: .
V: TRBV19
D: TRBD1
J: TRBJ2-7
CDR3: CASSSLRDSWKERLRKQYF
DNA: TGTGCCAGTAGTAGCCTTCGGGACAGCTGGAAAGAGCGCCTACGAAAGCAGTACTTC

size: .
V: TRBV11-1
D: .
J: TRBJ2-7
CDR3: CASSPRWSSYEQYF
DNA: TGTGCCAGCAGCCCCCGTTGGTCTTCCTACGAGCAGTACTTC

size: many
V: TRBV7-6
D: .
J: TRBJ2-1
CDR3: CASSLEDSTNEQFF
DNA: TGTGCCAGCAGCTTAGAGGACAGCACCAATGAGCAGTTCTTC

size: .
V: TRBV9
D: TRBD2
J: TRBJ2-1
CDR3: CASSPGLAAYNEQFF
DNA: TGTGCCAGCAGCCCAGGACTAGCGGCCTACAATGAGCAGTTCTTC

size: .
V: TRBV7-2
D: .
J: TRBJ1-2
CDR3: CASSLDGPLGYTF
DNA: TGTGCCAGCAGCTTAGACGGTCCGCTTGGCTACACCTTC

size: once
V: TRBV2
D: TRBD1
J: TRBJ2-1
CDR3: CASSPGQGARNEQFF
DNA: TGTGCCAGCAGCCCGGGACAGGGGGCCCGAAATGAGCAGTTCTTC

size: .
V: TRBV5-4
D: .
J: TRBJ2-3
CDR3: CASSRQTTDTQYF
DNA: TGTGCCAGCAGTAGACAGACCACAGATACGCAGTATTTT

size: .
V: TRBV5-6
D: TRBD2
J: TRBJ2-4
CDR3: CASSPSGGADIQYF
DNA: TGTGCCAGCAGCCCCTCCGGGGGGGCGGACATTCAGTACTTC

size: few
V: TRBV2
D: .
J: TRBJ1-3
CDR3: CASSGDPRNTIYF
DNA: TGTGCCAGCAGTGGGGACCCGAGGAACACCATATATTTT

size: once
V: TRBV2
D: .
J: TRBJ2-2
CDR3: CASSAIFGTGELFF
DNA: TGTGCCAGCAGCGCGATATTTGGCACCGGGGAGCTGTTTTTT

size: .
V: TRBV5-1
D: TRBD1
J: TRBJ2-2
CDR3: CASSGGTGGNTGELFF
DNA: TGCGCCAGCAGCGGAGGCACAGGGGGCAACACCGGGGAGCTGTTTTTT

size: .
V: TRBV28
D: .
J: TRBJ1-5
CDR3: CASSGNQPQHF
DNA: TGTGCCAGCAGCGGCAATCAGCCCCAGCATTTT

size: once
V: TRBV27
D: .
J: TRBJ2-7
CDR3: CASSSAGKQYF
DNA: TGTGCCAGTAGCTCCGCGGGGAAGCAGTACTTC

size: .
V: TRBV4-3
D: TRBD2
J: TRBJ2-1
CDR3: CASSQDSGTTYNEQFF
DNA: TGCGCCAGCAGCCAAGATTCCGGGACTACCTACAATGAGCAGTTCTTC